The present TCR beta chain was sequenced within a study of cytomegalovirus exposure and HLA in healthy donors (dated by TCRdb to about 2017). Background on the whole study: An earlier analysis of roughly 570 of the donors reported 276 Gb of sequence data and approximately 120 million unique TCR beta sequences obtained from roughly 180 million T cells. On average, 235,054 unique TCR beta nucleotide sequences were sequenced per donor among about 400 genotyped donors of the cohort, with roughly 18% of those sequences being non-productive. Using immunosequencing, the study profiled T cell repertoires from about 650 subjects and related those repertoires to cytomegalovirus serostatus. Of the 300 to 450 genotyped donors, roughly 80% were placed in the genetic ancestry cluster associated with self-reported Caucasian donors. An early release that covered roughly 600 HLA-typed donors contained approximately 300 gigabases of sequencing data and 80 million or so unique TCR sequences. HLA typing included class I and class II loci at four-digit resolution. The study was designed to test whether signatures of past pathogen exposure could be identified by cataloging public T cell receptors. Rather than using new phenotypic data, the later analysis identified candidate immune exposures from TCR beta sequences and from how often those sequences occurred across donors. The number of typed donors differed by locus: 629-630 for A, B, C, DRB1 and DQB1; approximately 520 for DQA1; roughly 600 for DPA1; and roughly 490 for DPB1. A later analysis re-analyzed previously published TCR beta repertoires from 600 to 850 donors and added high-resolution HLA genotyping to study TCR occurrence patterns. Because of strong linkage in the cohort, four to six DR-DQ haplotypes were treated as single units for association and clustering. A later genetic analysis took genome-wide SNP genotypes for about 65% of the roughly 670 donors and used that subset as a discovery cohort. All discovery cohort repertoires had been generated on a single sequencing platform. Donor age, sex, ethnicity and CMV serostatus were collected together with the repertoire data. In an earlier analysis of roughly 580 of the donors, high-throughput TCR beta sequencing was used to judge whether each TCR beta V gene segment behaved as functional or pseudogenic. High-throughput TCR immunosequencing, statistical association of individual TCRs with disease status, and machine learning were combined to predict cytomegalovirus infection status. Along with the approximately 600-subject first cohort, a separate validation cohort of 120 different subjects was used.

The cohort was made up of about 610 healthy bone marrow donors. All cohort members were sampled while nominally healthy, although unrecorded immune exposures were likely present. The donor was CMV seropositive and belonged to the group of 250 to 350 seropositive cohort members. A peripheral blood sample was provided by each donor, and peripheral blood mononuclear cells were used for TCR beta sequencing. The Qiagen DNeasy Blood Extraction Kit was used to extract genomic DNA from the blood cell samples. Findings and caveats that apply to the study as a whole: Across donors, most TCR sequences were observed very rarely, whereas some public TCRs were present in many individuals. In an earlier analysis of some 550 of the donors, most TCR beta V segments were observed in productive rearrangements about 90% or about 30% of the time, broadly matching IMGT annotations. It was suggested by the authors that the approach could potentially be generalized to other disease states and immunological phenotypes. Because the 87-base-pair reads could not distinguish some IMGT-functional V segments, including TRBV6-2 and TRBV6-3, those segments were excluded. The classifier was reported to diagnose cytomegalovirus status with high specificity and sensitivity in both the original cohort and the validation cohort. Because HLA typing was missing for some donors at each locus, association tests included only the typed subset. In a later analysis, most CMV-associated TCR beta chains were found to appear HLA-restricted, with HLA associations seemingly driven largely by CMV exposure. The cohort was sequenced for TCR beta chains only, and without alpha or paired-chain data the features that could be detected were limited. A cluster of highly shared sequence variants was judged likely to be a technical artifact of the sequencing pipeline. Immune exposure information for the cohort was limited to CMV serostatus. In a later analysis, HLA-associated TCR beta chains were found to be more clonally expanded and to have lower generation probabilities than equally common non-associated chains. When HLA alleles, especially DR and DQ, strongly co-occurred, attributing TCR associations to individual alleles was difficult. According to a later analysis, parvovirus B19, influenza, CMV and Epstein-Barr virus appeared linked to several top co-occurrence clusters. Three of the identified cytomegalovirus-associated TCR beta chains were confirmed in vitro to be specific for cytomegalovirus antigens. In a later genetic analysis, a missense DCLRE1C variant was associated with V-gene and J-gene trimming of TCR beta chains, and the association was replicated in an independent cohort. In a later analysis, TCR association rates were found to vary across HLA loci, with the most associated TCRs seen for DRB1 alleles and the fewest for HLA-C alleles. In a later genetic analysis, fewer N-insertions in productive TCRs were reported among donors in an Asian-associated ancestry cluster than the roughly 700-donor mean. Specific HLA alleles were associated with 15,000 to 20,000 TCR beta sequences at a false discovery rate of 0.05 in a later analysis. A further reported finding was that TCR beta sequences accurately predicted the HLA-A and HLA-B alleles for most subjects in the first cohort. Roughly uniform sequencing depth across donors was assumed in presence/absence analyses, although this assumption may not hold. Correlated functional status among segregating V segments might reflect linkage disequilibrium, but an unknown experimental factor could not be ruled out. Some 16 rarely observed V segments, including chromosome 9 orphons, were excluded from the earlier analysis of about 600 of the donors because counts were too low. A total of roughly 160 TCR beta chains were listed by the study as associated with cytomegalovirus.

Library preparation was by the immunoSEQ multiplex PCR assay. A mixture of 60 forward primers for TCR Vbeta segments and 13 reverse primers for TCR Jbeta segments was used in the multiplex PCR. A multiplex PCR assay on genomic DNA amplified the CDR3 region of rearranged TCR beta genes. The amplified TCR beta libraries were sequenced on the Illumina HiSeq System as 87-base-pair reads. The authors' analysis ran thus. A later analysis counted about 80 million unique TCR beta chains across the 600 to 850 repertoires, and some 11 million of these chains were shared by at least two donors. Raw reads were error-corrected and collapsed into unique sequences by a nearest-neighbor algorithm in which closely related sequences were merged to remove PCR and sequencing errors. V, D and J gene segments were assigned by aligning CDR3 sequences to IMGT reference sequences. Each retained sequence needed at least a six-nucleotide match to both a V gene segment and a J gene segment. A rearrangement counted as productive if the CDR3 had no stop codons and remained in frame with V and J, and every other rearrangement counted as non-productive. CDR3 was defined by IMGT convention, running from the second conserved V-encoded cysteine to the conserved J-encoded phenylalanine. The earlier analysis of about 590 of the donors excluded sequences that lacked an unambiguous match to a single V gene segment. An earlier analysis of 500 to 700 of the donors classified V segments as functional when productive rearrangements were above 56.7% and as segregating when the standard deviation between donors was above 5%. To diagnose cytomegalovirus status from the catalog of TCR beta chain sequences, a statistical classification framework was built. A later analysis assigned V and J genes by comparing TCR nucleotide sequences with IMGT/GENE-DB human TR gene sequences. The TCRdist pipeline was used in a later analysis to assign CDR3 sequences and most-parsimonious VDJ recombination scenarios. In a later analysis, each TCR beta chain was defined by its CDR3 amino acid sequence together with its V-gene family, and reads lacking a unique V-gene family were excluded. In a later analysis, 500 to 650 highly shared, low-generation-probability nucleotide sequences were removed to address suspected cross-contamination and a sequencing artifact. In a later analysis, a clonal expansion index was calculated for each public chain from normalized within-repertoire ranks of inferred template counts. In a later analysis, generation probabilities were computed with a VDJ recombination model fitted to out-of-frame rearrangements, and the resulting probabilities were checked against IGoR. Hypergeometric tests were used in a later analysis to score TCR-TCR, TCR-HLA and TCR-CMV co-occurrence, with a repertoire-size bias correction applied to the TCR pairs. A later analysis estimated false discovery rates by permuting HLA or CMV assignments 20 times. In a later analysis, co-occurring TCRs were grouped using DBSCAN, and TCRdist sequence similarity was added for clustering within HLA-allele-positive subsets. For co-occurrence clustering, repertoires with fewer than 30,000 or more than 120,000 public chains were excluded, along with five or six repertoires with anomalous nucleotide sharing. The clones in this table, taken by TCRdb from immuneACCESS, are in-frame only. Not every clone is retained; where verified, under half of the shortfall comes from an unresolved V gene, and the cause of the rest is unknown. That table gives V, J and clone size, and the DNA gave D and trimming. The table for this sample lists 150,000 to 200,000 clones; roughly four fifths of them were counted only once. The ten biggest clones cover under 5% of the sample.

The CDR3 holds 15 amino acids from the cysteine to the phenylalanine. This entry keeps only the CDR3 DNA: 45 bases, framed from base 1. From the germline V gene (reference sequence), CDR1 is SGHNT and CDR2 is YYREEE. The junction shows trimming of 4 bases on V and 1 base on J, plus 14 bases between the germline ends. Concerning this clone: Which antigen it targets is not known. No per-base quality is available; no much larger clone lies one base away.

The specimen was PBMCs. The chain is made from TRBV5-4 and TRBJ1-1, with no confident D gene call. This TCR derives from a girl under 18 in good health and CMV-seropositive. The DNA is as follows: TGTGCCAGCAGCCCATCATTTTCGGGGAACACTGAAGCTTTCTTT. Its protein reads: CASSPSFSGNTEAFF.